The 32 T cell receptor beta chains below were found in one sample sequenced in a study of cytotoxic CD8 clonotypes in ibrutinib-treated CLL. TCRdb's table, derived via immunoSEQ multiplex PCR, lists solely in-frame clones and lacks some. The top ten clones hold more than 6% of a sample with roughly 42,000 clones, 68% of them seen once. The starting material was PBMCs, obtained at disease progression, from a patient treated with ibrutinib. The receptor set was obtained from a human donor with chronic lymphocytic leukemia.

The rearrangement joins TRBV19 to TRBJ2-2; 7 nucleotides align to TRBD1. J lost 5 bases, V lost 5 bases, and 11 bases had no gene match. The CDR3 totals 16 residues. CDR1 is LNHDA and CDR2 is SQIVND in the germline V gene (reference sequence). The CDR3 DNA sequence: TGTGCCAGTAGTCCCCGAGACAGGGTGGTAACCGGGGAGCTGTTTTTT. This sequence encodes CASSPRDRVVTGELFF.

Here the CDR3 DNA reads TGTGCCAGCAGCTTAGGCCTCTCCTCAGAGACCCAGTACTTC. This translates into CASSLGLSSETQYF. This rearrangement joins TRBV7-2 to TRBJ2-5; unclear D gene. Deletions cut 1 base from V and 4 bases from J, with 10 bases between. Looked up from germline, CDR1 is SGHTA and CDR2 is FQGNSA. This CDR3 is 14 amino acids long.

The V and J genes are TRBV4-2 and TRBJ2-3; no firm D call. The CDR3 is 13 residues long. From germline, CDR1 is LGHNA and CDR2 YNFKEQ. Trimming removed 0 bases from V and 4 bases from J, with 5 bases in between. Here the CDR3 DNA reads TGTGCCAGCAGCCAAGAACAACCAGATACGCAGTATTTT. It encodes CASSQEQPDTQYF.

The rearrangement uses TRBV28 and TRBJ2-7, with D unclear. Looked up from germline, CDR1 is MDHEN and CDR2 is SYDVKM. This CDR3 is built from 13 residues. Trimming removed 6 bases from V and 2 bases from J, with 11 bases in between. Written as DNA, the CDR3 is TGTGCCAGCAGGGGTGGGCCCGCCTACGAGCAGTACTTC. Its protein product is CASRGGPAYEQYF.

This clone was observed a single time. This chain connects TRBV21-1 to TRBJ2-4. TRBV21-1 is assigned pseudogene status. This CDR3 spans 17 amino acids. This chain's CDR3 is CASSKEDRIKAKNIQYF. The DNA for the CDR3 is TGTGCCAGCAGCAAAGAAGACCGCATAAAGGCCAAAAACATTCAGTACTTC.

The V call is TRBV20-1, the J call TRBJ1-2; no firm D call. Trimming pared 7 bases from V and 0 bases from J, leaving 6 bases between. The CDR3 is made up of 11 amino acids. Per germline, CDR1 DFQATT and CDR2 SNEGSKA (reference sequence). The CDR3 loop is CSVSPNYGYTF. In DNA form, the CDR3 reads TGCAGTGTTTCGCCTAACTATGGCTACACCTTC.

The chain carries TRBV30 and TRBJ2-7; 11 nucleotides align to TRBD2. This CDR3 spans 14 amino acids. Unmatched junction bases numbered 9, after V lost 4 bases and J lost 7 bases. Germline V gene sequence: CDR1 GTSNPN, CDR2 SVGIG (reference sequence). CDR3 region: CAWKLAGVPLEQYF. In DNA form, the CDR3 reads TGTGCCTGGAAACTAGCGGGAGTCCCCTTGGAGCAGTACTTC.

The genes are TRBV6-5 and TRBJ1-5; D may be TRBD1 (6 bases). The CDR3 covers 13 residues. The V gene's germline CDR1 is MNHEY and CDR2 SVGAGI. V dropped 11 bases and J dropped 1 base, with 12 bases sitting between them. The DNA of the CDR3 is TGTGCCTCCGGGAGGGGGAGCAATCAGCCCCAGCATTTT. The encoded protein is CASGRGSNQPQHF.

This clone is a singleton in its sample. The V call is TRBV2, the J call TRBJ2-3; 11 bases match TRBD2. The CDR3 has 20 residues. V trimming: 1 base; J trimming: 1 base; junction bases outside the gene matches: 13. Germline V gene sequence: CDR1 SNHLY, CDR2 FYNNEI. The CDR3 protein is CASSEGASGRTNTGTDTQYF. Here the CDR3 DNA reads TGTGCCAGCAGTGAAGGGGCTAGCGGGAGGACTAATACCGGCACAGATACGCAGTATTTT.

This clone was detected once. This chain links TRBV6-6 with TRBJ2-1, with D possibly being TRBD2 (6 bases). V was clipped by 0 bases and J by 7 bases, with 16 bases between them. CDR3 length: 16 amino acids. Germline CDR1 is MNHNY and CDR2 is SVGAGI (reference sequence). The CDR3 coding sequence is TGTGCCAGCAGTTACTCTTCAGGGACTGGTGGGAATGAGCAGTTCTTC. This codes for CASSYSSGTGGNEQFF.

The J gene is TRBJ2-7, the V gene TRBV28; 16 positions match TRBD2. This CDR3 is built from 14 residues. CDR1 MDHEN and CDR2 SYDVKM come from the germline V gene. Trimming cost V 6 bases and J 11 bases; bases outside gene matches: 7. The CDR3, as DNA: TGTGCCAGCAGGCCGGGACTAGCGGGAGGGCGAGAGTACTTC. Its translation is CASRPGLAGGREYF.

V usage is TRBV11-2 and J usage is TRBJ2-5; no clear D. Trimming left V 0 bases short and J 5 bases short, with 10 bases between. The CDR3 length is 14 residues. Germline V gene data show CDR1 as SGHAT and CDR2 as FQNNGV. This CDR3 reads CASSLERLVETQYF. CDR3 nucleotide sequence: TGTGCCAGCAGCTTAGAGAGACTGGTTGAGACCCAGTACTTC.

V usage is TRBV28 and J usage is TRBJ2-5; 10 bases align to TRBD2. This CDR3 is built from 15 residues. The J segment lost 5 bases and the V segment lost 3 bases, leaving 6 bases of the junction unmatched. Per germline, CDR1 MDHEN and CDR2 SYDVKM. CDR3 in amino acids: CASSFLAGVGETQYF. In nucleotides, the CDR3 is TGTGCCAGCAGTTTCCTAGCGGGAGTGGGGGAGACCCAGTACTTC.

The CDR3 protein is CASSLGDSYQETQYF. The CDR3 DNA reads TGTGCCAGCAGCTTAGGAGACTCGTACCAAGAGACCCAGTACTTC. The chain is built from TRBV11-2 and TRBJ2-5; no firm D call. The CDR3 extends over 15 amino acids. The ends were cut back, 1 base at V and 0 bases at J, with 9 bases in the middle. The V gene's germline CDR1 is SGHAT and CDR2 FQNNGV.

The V call is TRBV6-5, the J call TRBJ2-7; the match to TRBD2 covers 11 bases. V lost 6 bases, J lost 2 bases, and 6 bases stayed unmatched. The CDR3 loop spans 15 amino acids. Germline CDR1 reads MNHEY; CDR2 reads SVGAGI. For the CDR3, the DNA is TGTGCCAGCAGAAAGAATAGCGGGAGGGCCTACGAGCAGTACTTC. Translated, it gives CASRKNSGRAYEQYF.

Concerning this clone: The junction does not match germline at one end; this may be a read error. This rearrangement joins TRBV7-7 to TRBJ2-3; no clear D gene. Looked up from germline, CDR1 is SSHAT and CDR2 is FNYEAQ (reference sequence). This CDR3 has 13 residues. CDR3 in amino acids: CASSSGPSDTQYF. The CDR3 nucleotides are TGTGCTAGCAGCTCAGGTCCTTCCGATACGCAGTATTTT.

This chain uses TRBV18 with TRBJ2-2; 7 bases map to TRBD1. CDR1 KGHSH and CDR2 LQKENI come from the germline V gene. V was clipped by 6 bases and J by 3 bases; unmatched bases: 13. This CDR3 is built from 17 residues. CDR3 residues: CASSLDQQGTDTGELFF. DNA of the CDR3: TGTGCCAGCTCTCTAGACCAACAGGGGACCGACACCGGGGAGCTGTTTTTT.

The J gene is TRBJ2-3, the V gene TRBV27; either TRBD1 or TRBD2 may fit D (5 bases each). Germline CDR1 MNHEY, CDR2 SMNVEV (reference sequence). Trimming removed 11 bases at V and 3 bases at J, with 15 bases between. This CDR3 contains 13 residues. The CDR3 DNA follows: TGTGCCGTTAAGGTTGAGGGGACAGATACGCAGTATTTT. Protein: CAVKVEGTDTQYF.

The chain employs TRBV7-9 and TRBJ1-2; 7 bases match TRBD1. After removal of 6 bases from V and 6 bases from J, the junction contained 7 bases not matched to a gene. There are 13 residues in the CDR3. Germline V lookup: CDR1 SEHNR, CDR2 FQNEAQ (reference sequence). The CDR3 DNA is TGTGCCAGCAGGGAGACAGGGAACAATGGCTACACCTTC. It is translated as CASRETGNNGYTF.

This sequence joins TRBV18 and TRBJ2-7; possibly TRBD1 or TRBD2 for D (6 bases each). CDR3 length: 15 residues. The V end lost 6 bases, the J end lost 3 bases, and 18 bases lay between the germline ends. Per the germline V gene, CDR1 is KGHSH and CDR2 is LQKENI. CDR3 amino acids: CASSEGHLINYEQYF. Here the CDR3 DNA reads TGTGCCAGCTCGGAGGGACACCTTATAAACTACGAGCAGTACTTC.

V gene TRBV5-1 combines with J gene TRBJ2-1; TRBD2 agrees at 11 bases. The V gene's germline CDR1 is SGHRS and CDR2 YFSETQ. Trimming removed 1 base from V and 4 bases from J; junction bases left unmatched: 1. This CDR3 region has 15 residues. The CDR3 DNA reads TGCGCCAGCAGCTTGACTAGCGGGAGTTACAATGAGCAGTTCTTC. This gives the protein CASSLTSGSYNEQFF.

The chain joins TRBV5-5 to TRBJ1-2, with D hard to call. Germline assignment: CDR1 SGHKS and CDR2 YYEKEE (reference sequence). V was trimmed by 1 base and J by 0 bases, leaving 10 bases between them. This CDR3 region has 15 residues. This CDR3 is CASSLLSESNYGYTF. The CDR3 DNA is TGTGCCAGCAGCTTGCTGTCGGAATCTAACTATGGCTACACCTTC.

This clone came up many times. The genes are TRBV23-1 and TRBJ2-7; 9 positions agree with TRBD1. TRBV23-1 is known as an ORF, though its function is uncertain. The CDR3 sequence is 16 residues long. Germline trimming cut 1 base from V and 3 bases from J; bases unmatched to any gene: 7. The CDR3 here is CASSQYTGTGYYEQYF. For the CDR3, the DNA is TGCGCCAGCAGTCAATATACCGGGACAGGGTACTACGAGCAGTACTTC.

The V gene is TRBV28, the J gene TRBJ2-7; 8 positions match TRBD1. J was trimmed by 3 bases and V by 7 bases; bases with no gene match: 14. This CDR3 has 16 residues. Per germline, CDR1 MDHEN and CDR2 SYDVKM. CDR3 sequence (DNA): TGTGCCAGCACCCCACCTTCTGGGACAGGTTTCTACGAGCAGTACTTC. This translates into CASTPPSGTGFYEQYF.

V gene TRBV28 combines with J gene TRBJ2-7; D unclear. Trimming cost V 4 bases and J 3 bases, with 16 bases left between them. The CDR3 runs 15 residues. The germline CDR1 and CDR2 sequences are MDHEN and SYDVKM. Here the CDR3 DNA reads TGTGCCAGCAGTTATATCCCCAATTTAGTCTACGAGCAGTACTTC. Translation gives CASSYIPNLVYEQYF.

This clone showed up just once. V usage is TRBV15 and J usage is TRBJ2-3; D gene ambiguous. This CDR3 has 12 amino acids. Trimming cost V 8 bases and J 0 bases, with 6 bases left between them. Germline CDR1 reads LNHNV; CDR2 reads YYDKDF (reference sequence). The CDR3 bases are TGTGCCACCGGGTCGAGCACAGATACGCAGTATTTT. This translates into CATGSSTDTQYF.

This clone turned up a few times. The rearrangement links TRBV9 to TRBJ2-1; possibly TRBD2 for D (5 bases). CDR1 and CDR2 from the germline V gene are SGDLS and YYNGEE. This CDR3 region has 16 residues. Deletions cut 3 bases from V and 7 bases from J, with 20 bases between. The CDR3 sequence: CASSGDTRGWRNEQFF. DNA of the CDR3: TGTGCCAGCAGCGGCGATACCCGGGGATGGAGGAATGAGCAGTTCTTC.

This clone was counted a single time. One end of the junction does not line up with germline, which may come from a read error. CDR3 loop: CASSLAPLAGGLASNEQFF. Written as DNA, the CDR3 is TGTGCTAGCAGCTTAGCGCCACTAGCGGGAGGTTTAGCGTCGAATGAGCAGTTCTTC. The chain joins TRBV7-7 to TRBJ2-1, with TRBD2 matching 12 bases. Germline values: CDR1 SSHAT, CDR2 FNYEAQ (reference sequence). This CDR3 is built from 19 residues.

This rearrangement joins TRBV6-5 to TRBJ1-5; 9 bases match TRBD1. The junction had 9 bases not matched to a gene; V was cut back by 8 bases and J by 7 bases. The CDR3 runs 14 residues. Germline-derived CDR1 and CDR2 are MNHEY and SVGAGI. The CDR3 region has the DNA TGTGCCAGCGGCGGGACAGGGCCCGGACAGCCCCAGCATTTT. Its protein product is CASGGTGPGQPQHF.

This clone was recorded a few times. The rearrangement links TRBV19 to TRBJ2-7; unclear D gene. There are 13 residues in the CDR3. The germline V gene has CDR1 LNHDA and CDR2 SQIVND (reference sequence). The V gene lost 7 bases and the J gene lost 1 base, with 11 bases spanning the gap. The CDR3 sequence: CASIPKRSYEQYF. In DNA, the CDR3 is TGTGCCAGTATCCCAAAACGTTCCTACGAGCAGTACTTC. The whole variable domain, remainder taken from reference TRBV19 and TRBJ2-7, is DGGITQSPKYLFRKEGQNVTLSCEQNLNHDAMYWYRQDPGQGLRLIYYSQIVNDFQKGDIAEGYSVSREKKESFPLTVTSAQKNPTAFYLCASIPKRSYEQYFGPGTRLTVT.

This clone was found a few times. This chain links TRBV9 with TRBJ1-2; D ambiguous. Trimming removed 4 bases at V and 13 bases at J, with 17 bases between. From germline, CDR1 is SGDLS and CDR2 YYNGEE. The CDR3 length is 12 residues. Written as DNA, the CDR3 is TGTGCCAGCAGCACTCAAAACCGGGATCGCACCTTC. Translated, it gives CASSTQNRDRTF. Variable domain in full (rest from reference TRBV9 and TRBJ1-2): DSGVTQTPKHLITATGQRVTLRCSPRSGDLSVYWYQQSLDQGLQFLIQYYNGEERAKGNILERFSAQQFPDLHSELNLSSLELGDSALYFCASSTQNRDRTFGSGTRLTVV.

This clone was detected a few times. V gene TRBV28 combines with J gene TRBJ1-5; TRBD1 is a possible D gene (5 bases). The CDR3 runs to 15 residues. The V gene lost 8 bases and the J gene lost 0 bases, with 14 bases spanning the gap. The germline V gene encodes CDR1 MDHEN and CDR2 SYDVKM. In nucleotides, the CDR3 is TGTGCCAGCTCCCGGGGGGGATATAGCAATCAGCCCCAGCATTTT. It specifies CASSRGGYSNQPQHF.